This record looks at one T cell receptor (beta chain) sequence and its context. Its target is unknown. Germline CDR1 and CDR2: DFQATT and SNEGSKA (reference sequence). V lost 3 bases and J lost 6, with 14 bases in between. This CDR3 spans 13 amino acids. The source of the sample is a study of vaccination and CD4 T cells after COVID-19. Study background: Nasal swab PCR showed SARS-CoV-2 in convalescent patients, several with mild and one with severe disease. The study enrolled six male and four female convalescents, two of whom were Hispanic. Two doses of either BNT162b2 or mRNA-1273 vaccine were given to participants.

Treatment meaning: approximately 9-day PBMC culture with coronavirus spike peptide pools or control peptides (ViraFEST assay). An Oncomine TCR Beta short-read assay was used to sequence the DNA from cultured CD4+ T cells. TCRdb reprocessed the PCR reads via MiXCR and lists one record per CDR3 protein. The sample lists 9,000 to 15,000 distinct CDR3 sequences, over 65% seen once, with more than 25% in the top ten. The chain employs TRBV20-1 and TRBJ1-2, with a possible D match to TRBD1 (5 bases). What was sequenced was CD4+ T cells from blood, cultured in vitro. This TCR came from a human donor who had recovered from COVID-19. CDR3 residues: CSARSAGYDGYTF. The CDR3 DNA reads TGCAGTGCTAGGTCCGCAGGGTACGATGGCTACACCTTC.